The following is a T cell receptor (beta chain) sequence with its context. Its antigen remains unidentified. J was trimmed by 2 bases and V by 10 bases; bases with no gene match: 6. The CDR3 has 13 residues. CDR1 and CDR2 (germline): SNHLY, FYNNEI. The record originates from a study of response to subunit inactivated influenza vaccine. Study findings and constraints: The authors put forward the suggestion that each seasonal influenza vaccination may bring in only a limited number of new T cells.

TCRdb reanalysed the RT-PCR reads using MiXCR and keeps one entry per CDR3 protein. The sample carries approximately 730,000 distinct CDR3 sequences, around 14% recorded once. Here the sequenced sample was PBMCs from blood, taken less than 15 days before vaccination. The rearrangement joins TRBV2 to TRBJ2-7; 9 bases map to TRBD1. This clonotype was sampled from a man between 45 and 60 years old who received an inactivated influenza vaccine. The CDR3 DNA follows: TGTGCCATCCCGGGACAGGGTACCTACGAGCAGTACTTC. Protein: CAIPGQGTYEQYF. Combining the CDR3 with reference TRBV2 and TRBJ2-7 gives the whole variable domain EPEVTQTPSHQVTQMGQEVILRCVPISNHLYFYWYRQILGQKVEFLVSFYNNEISEKSEIFDDQFSVERPDGSNFTLKIRSTKLEDSAMYFCAIPGQGTYEQYFGPGTRLTVT.